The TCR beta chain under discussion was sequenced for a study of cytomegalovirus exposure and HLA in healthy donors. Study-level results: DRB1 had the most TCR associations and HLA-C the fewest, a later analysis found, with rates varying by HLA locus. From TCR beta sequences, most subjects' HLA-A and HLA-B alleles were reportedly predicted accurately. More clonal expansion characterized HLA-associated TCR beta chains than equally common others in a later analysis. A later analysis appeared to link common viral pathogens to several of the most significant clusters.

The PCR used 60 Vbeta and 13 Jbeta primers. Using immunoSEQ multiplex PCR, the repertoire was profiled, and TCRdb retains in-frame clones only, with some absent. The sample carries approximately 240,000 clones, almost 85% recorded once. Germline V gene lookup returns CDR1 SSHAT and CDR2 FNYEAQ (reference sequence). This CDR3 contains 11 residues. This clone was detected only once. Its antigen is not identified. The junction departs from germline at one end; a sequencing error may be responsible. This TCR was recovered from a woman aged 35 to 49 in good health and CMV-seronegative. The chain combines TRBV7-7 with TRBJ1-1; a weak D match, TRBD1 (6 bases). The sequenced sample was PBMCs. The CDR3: CASILDSEAFF. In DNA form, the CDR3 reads TGTGCTAGCATCTTGGACAGTGAAGCTTTCTTT. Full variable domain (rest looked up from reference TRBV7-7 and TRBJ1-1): GAGVSQSPRYKVTKRGQDVTLRCDPISSHATLYWYQQALGQGPEFLTYFNYEAQPDKSGLPSDRFSAERPEGSISTLTIQRTEQRDSAMYRCASILDSEAFFGQGTRLTVV.